The 32 T cell receptor beta chains listed next were all sequenced from one sample in a study of cytomegalovirus exposure and HLA in healthy donors. Both 60 Vbeta primers and 13 Jbeta primers went into the PCR. Clones were sequenced by immunoSEQ multiplex PCR, and TCRdb holds only the in-frame ones, with some missing. This repertoire includes roughly 35,000 clones. Sequenced input: PBMCs. Receptors originate from a woman aged 40 to 50 in good health and CMV-seropositive.

The chain has TRBV19 and TRBJ2-2; 8 nucleotides line up with TRBD1. Trimming removed 4 bases from V and 7 bases from J; junction bases left unmatched: 11. Germline-derived CDR1 and CDR2 are LNHDA and SQIVND (reference sequence). This CDR3 has 16 amino acids. CDR3 bases: TGTGCCAGTAGTAGACGGACAGGGAAAGTAGGCGGGGAGCTGTTTTTT. This translates into CASSRRTGKVGGELFF.

The CDR3 sequence: CASSMVGGHHYEQYF. The CDR3 DNA reads as TGTGCCAGTAGTATGGTCGGGGGGCATCACTACGAGCAGTACTTC. The gene calls are TRBV19 and TRBJ2-7, with D perhaps TRBD2 (7 bases). V lost 3 bases and J 3 bases, leaving 15 bases between the germline ends. This CDR3 region has 15 residues. Germline CDR1 reads LNHDA; CDR2 reads SQIVND (reference sequence).

The CDR3 DNA is TGTGCCAGTAGTGTCTCTAGCGGGACCGCCTACGAGCAGTACTTC. This sequence encodes CASSVSSGTAYEQYF. The chain employs TRBV19 and TRBJ2-7; 9 bases are shared with TRBD2. Trimming took 5 bases from V and 2 from J; bases not matched to a gene: 7. The germline CDR1 and CDR2 sequences are LNHDA and SQIVND (reference sequence). The CDR3 totals 15 residues.

The rearrangement uses TRBV5-1 and TRBJ2-1; 11 bases match TRBD2. Germline loops: CDR1 SGHRS, CDR2 YFSETQ. CDR3 length equals 14 residues. With V trimmed by 3 bases and J by 9 bases, 5 bases remained unmatched. The DNA of the CDR3 is TGCGCCAGCAGCTCTAGCGGGGGGCCGGTTGAGCAGTTCTTC. Its protein is CASSSSGGPVEQFF.

The V call is TRBV6-1, the J call TRBJ2-1, with 8 bases identical to TRBD1. In germline, CDR1 is MNHNS, CDR2 SASEGT. V shed 4 bases, J shed 2 bases, and the junction held 7 bases outside the gene matches. The CDR3 consists of 16 residues. CDR3 in DNA: TGTGCCAGCAGTGCCTCGCCAGGGGGCGCCTACAATGAGCAGTTCTTC. It specifies CASSASPGGAYNEQFF.

J is TRBJ2-3 and V is TRBV6-6; TRBD1 matches 10 bases. This CDR3 spans 15 amino acids. Germline loops: CDR1 MNHNY, CDR2 SVGAGI (reference sequence). V shed 2 bases and J 14 bases; nucleotides not matched to a gene: 13. The CDR3 loop reads CASSYPGQGDGNVYF. The CDR3 bases are TGTGCCAGCAGTTACCCTGGACAGGGGGACGGGAACGTGTATTTT.

The chain links TRBV5-6 to TRBJ1-4, with a weak D call TRBD1 (6 bases). There are 17 residues in the CDR3. Germline V gene data show CDR1 as SGHDT and CDR2 as YYEEEE. Trimming left V 2 bases short and J 0 bases short, with 14 bases between. The CDR3 sequence is CASSFGVRGATNEKLFF. The CDR3 nucleotides are TGTGCCAGCAGCTTTGGGGTCAGGGGCGCAACTAATGAAAAACTGTTTTTT.

V gene TRBV5-1 combines with J gene TRBJ2-5, with TRBD1 matching over 9 bases. This CDR3 contains 15 residues. Germline V gives CDR1 SGHRS, CDR2 YFSETQ. V lost 2 bases to trimming and J lost 2 bases; unmatched junction nucleotides: 4. This CDR3 reads CASSFAGTGQETQYF. The CDR3 DNA is TGCGCCAGCAGCTTTGCTGGGACAGGGCAAGAGACCCAGTACTTC.

The chain is built from TRBV5-5 and TRBJ2-7; 13 bases align to TRBD2. Germline loops: CDR1 SGHKS, CDR2 YYEKEE (reference sequence). The CDR3 extends over 18 amino acids. V shed 5 bases and J 1 base; nucleotides not matched to a gene: 12. The CDR3 is CASSQKPGLAGPSYEQYF. In nucleotides, the CDR3 is TGTGCCAGCAGTCAGAAACCGGGACTAGCGGGACCATCCTACGAGCAGTACTTC.

V gene TRBV19 combines with J gene TRBJ1-5, with 9 bases that match TRBD1. V gave up 5 bases and J gave up 4 bases; unmatched junction bases: 3. Germline V gives CDR1 LNHDA, CDR2 SQIVND (reference sequence). This CDR3 region has 14 residues. The CDR3 sequence is CASSVDRGNQPQHF. CDR3 sequence (DNA): TGTGCCAGTAGTGTGGACAGGGGAAATCAGCCCCAGCATTTT.

This chain joins TRBV19 and TRBJ1-2, with TRBD1 matching 11 bases. Germline trimming cut 6 bases from V and 2 bases from J; bases unmatched to any gene: 2. In germline, CDR1 is LNHDA, CDR2 SQIVND (reference sequence). CDR3 length: 14 residues. The CDR3 spells CASRGQGANYGYTF. The CDR3 DNA sequence: TGTGCCAGTAGAGGACAGGGGGCGAACTATGGCTACACCTTC.

The CDR3 DNA reads as TGTGCCAGCAGCCCTTCTTCCTACGAGCAGTACTTC. This sequence encodes CASSPSSYEQYF. The chain couples TRBV6-6 to TRBJ2-5; D not certain. The closer fit of TRBJ2-7 to the DNA end suggests the J call may be wrong. CDR3 length: 12 amino acids. Per the germline V gene, CDR1 is MNHNY and CDR2 is SVGAGI (reference sequence).

This CDR3 is CASSWRLERSYEQYF. CDR3 DNA sequence: TGTGCCAGCAGCTGGAGACTAGAACGGTCCTACGAGCAGTACTTC. The V and J genes are TRBV5-6 and TRBJ2-7; tentatively, D is TRBD2 (6 bases). The V and J ends lost 3 bases and 1 base respectively, with 14 bases between them. The germline V gene encodes CDR1 SGHDT and CDR2 YYEEEE. The CDR3 spans 15 residues.

The chain carries TRBV4-1 and TRBJ2-1; 15 nucleotides match TRBD2. CDR3 size: 18 residues. Germline lookup yields CDR1 MGHRA and CDR2 YSYEKL. V shed 4 bases and J 3 bases; nucleotides not matched to a gene: 7. DNA for the CDR3: TGCGCCAGCAGCCCTCGTGGACTAGCGGGGGGGCTCTACAATGAGCAGTTCTTC. It encodes CASSPRGLAGGLYNEQFF.

The chain carries TRBV7-2 and TRBJ1-2; 7 bases align to TRBD1. CDR3 length: 13 amino acids. Germline CDR1 and CDR2: SGHTA and FQGNSA. V shed 5 bases, J shed 3 bases, and the junction held 3 bases outside the gene matches. The CDR3 reads CASSPGTDYGYTF. The CDR3 region has the DNA TGTGCCAGCAGCCCCGGGACAGACTATGGCTACACCTTC. Full variable domain (outside the CDR3, taken from reference TRBV7-2 and TRBJ1-2): GAGVSQSPSNKVTEKGKDVELRCDPISGHTALYWYRQSLGQGLEFLIYFQGNSAPDKSGLPSDRFSAERTGGSVSTLTIQRTQQEDSAVYLCASSPGTDYGYTFGSGTRLTVV.

The chain recombines TRBV6-1 with TRBJ1-5; maybe TRBD1 (6 bases). Germline CDR1 and CDR2: MNHNS and SASEGT. Deletions cut 10 bases from V and 3 bases from J, with 13 bases between. The CDR3 loop spans 13 amino acids. CDR3 residues: CAIRQAINQPQHF. In DNA, the CDR3 is TGTGCCATCAGACAGGCGATCAATCAGCCCCAGCATTTT.

The rearrangement uses TRBV20-1 and TRBJ2-1; no definite D call. Germline lookup yields CDR1 DFQATT and CDR2 SNEGSKA (reference sequence). Trimming took off 6 bases at V and 9 bases at J, with 9 bases between the two ends. This CDR3 has 10 residues. The CDR3 DNA follows: TGCAGTGCCCGATACGGTGAGCAGTTCTTC. Translated, it gives CSARYGEQFF.

This chain connects TRBV19 to TRBJ2-7; TRBD2 matches 14 bases. The V segment lost 8 bases and the J segment 2 bases; nucleotides outside the gene matches: 8. This CDR3 region has 16 residues. The germline V gene encodes CDR1 LNHDA and CDR2 SQIVND (reference sequence). CDR3 region: CASFRGLAGGPYEQYF. The DNA of the CDR3 is TGTGCCAGTTTTCGAGGACTAGCGGGAGGCCCCTACGAGCAGTACTTC. Supplemented by reference TRBV19 and TRBJ2-7, the full variable domain reads DGGITQSPKYLFRKEGQNVTLSCEQNLNHDAMYWYRQDPGQGLRLIYYSQIVNDFQKGDIAEGYSVSREKKESFPLTVTSAQKNPTAFYLCASFRGLAGGPYEQYFGPGTRLTVT.

V and J are TRBV28 and TRBJ2-2; 8 bases agree with TRBD1. This CDR3 is built from 16 residues. After removal of 5 bases from V and 6 bases from J, the junction contained 11 bases not matched to a gene. The V gene's germline CDR1 is MDHEN and CDR2 SYDVKM. CDR3 bases: TGTGCCAGCAGTCGTCCCGGGACAGGTCGCCCCGGGGAGCTGTTTTTT. This translates into CASSRPGTGRPGELFF.

The chain recombines TRBV9 with TRBJ1-5, with 9 bases aligning to TRBD1. After removal of 4 bases from V and 4 bases from J, the junction contained 3 bases not matched to a gene. CDR1 and CDR2 from the germline V gene are SGDLS and YYNGEE. This CDR3 comprises 14 residues. The DNA for the CDR3 is TGTGCCAGCAGCCAAGGACAGGGGAATCAGCCCCAGCATTTT. As protein: CASSQGQGNQPQHF.

The chain has TRBV10-3 and TRBJ2-7, with D possibly TRBD2 on 5 matching bases. Germline CDR1 is ENHRY and CDR2 is SYGVKD. This CDR3 comprises 13 residues. Trimming took 10 bases from V and 2 from J, leaving 15 bases between them. CDR3 DNA: TGTGCCACGCGGACTCCCAACGCCTACGAGCAGTACTTC. This translates into CATRTPNAYEQYF.

The chain joins TRBV4-2 to TRBJ2-7; D is perhaps TRBD2 (7 bases). V was clipped by 1 base and J by 2 bases, with 18 bases between them. CDR1 and CDR2 (germline): LGHNA, YNFKEQ. The CDR3 has 17 amino acids. CDR3 in DNA: TGTGCCAGCAGCCAAGGGGCGGGGGCGGGACAAGCCTACGAGCAGTACTTC. It codes for CASSQGAGAGQAYEQYF.

The chain employs TRBV5-5 and TRBJ2-1; D might be TRBD2 (6 bases). This CDR3 region has 12 residues. V was shortened by 4 bases and J by 7 bases, with 9 bases between the two germline ends. Germline V gene sequence: CDR1 SGHKS, CDR2 YYEKEE (reference sequence). Written as DNA, the CDR3 is TGTGCCAGCAGCCTCGCGGGGAATGAGCAGTTCTTC. Translated: CASSLAGNEQFF.

This sequence joins TRBV28 and TRBJ1-5; 8 bases line up with TRBD1. Germline assignment: CDR1 MDHEN and CDR2 SYDVKM. The V gene end was trimmed by 4 bases and the J gene end by 3 bases; junction bases not matched to a gene: 5. The CDR3 has 15 amino acids. The CDR3 nucleotides read TGTGCCAGCAGTTCCCGGACAGGGTACAATCAGCCCCAGCATTTT. Its protein product is CASSSRTGYNQPQHF. Filled out from reference TRBV28 and TRBJ1-5, the complete variable domain reads DVKVTQSSRYLVKRTGEKVFLECVQDMDHENMFWYRQDPGLGLRLIYFSYDVKMKEKGDIPEGYSVSREKKERFSLILESASTNQTSMYLCASSSRTGYNQPQHFGDGTRLSIL.

This chain connects TRBV28 to TRBJ2-7, with 8 bases fitting TRBD1. V trimming: 10 bases; J trimming: 0 bases; junction bases outside the gene matches: 20. The CDR3 spans 18 residues. CDR1 and CDR2 from the germline V gene are MDHEN and SYDVKM. The CDR3, as DNA: TGTGCCACCATACAGGGGGTGGGGAAGGGGTGGAGCTCCTACGAGCAGTACTTC. It translates to CATIQGVGKGWSSYEQYF.

The chain employs TRBV28 and TRBJ1-6; 7 nucleotides match TRBD1. Unmatched junction bases numbered 11, after V lost 5 bases and J lost 7 bases. The CDR3 loop spans 16 amino acids. Germline assignment: CDR1 MDHEN and CDR2 SYDVKM. Written as DNA, the CDR3 is TGTGCCAGCAGTCCGACAGGGCTCAGGGGCAATTCACCCCTCCACTTT. Translating gives CASSPTGLRGNSPLHF.

The chain uses TRBV7-2 and TRBJ1-1; tentative D call: TRBD1 (5 bases). V shed 0 bases and J shed 4 bases, with 9 bases lying between them. Germline values: CDR1 SGHTA, CDR2 FQGNSA. This CDR3 region has 14 residues. The CDR3 loop reads CASSLAGGGTEAFF. The CDR3, as DNA: TGTGCCAGCAGCTTAGCCGGGGGTGGCACTGAAGCTTTCTTT.

The chain carries TRBV5-1 and TRBJ2-6; weak D call: TRBD1 (6 bases). The CDR3 has 16 amino acids. The V end lost 5 bases, the J end lost 0 bases, and 12 bases lay between the germline ends. The germline CDR1 and CDR2 sequences are SGHRS and YFSETQ. The CDR3 protein is CASSSDRTSGANVLTF. The CDR3 bases are TGCGCCAGCAGTTCCGACAGGACCTCTGGGGCCAACGTCCTGACTTTC. Drawing the rest from reference TRBV5-1 and TRBJ2-6, the complete variable domain is KAGVTQTPRYLIKTRGQQVTLSCSPISGHRSVSWYQQTPGQGLQFLFEYFSETQRNKGNFPGRFSGRQFSNSRSEMNVSTLELGDSALYLCASSSDRTSGANVLTFGAGSRLTVL.

V is TRBV10-3 and J is TRBJ1-1, with 9 bases matching TRBD1. The CDR3 runs 14 residues. Per the germline V gene, CDR1 is ENHRY and CDR2 is SYGVKD. The V gene end was trimmed by 3 bases and the J gene end by 4 bases; junction bases not matched to a gene: 3. CDR3 coding DNA: TGTGCCATCAGTGAAACAGGGGGCGGCACTGAAGCTTTCTTT. It yields the protein CAISETGGGTEAFF.

V is TRBV5-3 and J is TRBJ1-1; TRBD1 matches at 7 bases. TRBV5-3 is labeled an ORF, and its function is uncertain. The junction had 6 bases not matched to a gene; V was cut back by 4 bases and J by 3 bases. The CDR3 contains 14 residues. The CDR3 spells CARSPDRADTEAFF. The CDR3 DNA reads TGTGCCAGAAGCCCCGACAGGGCAGACACTGAAGCTTTCTTT.

This chain connects TRBV28 to TRBJ1-1; 9 positions agree with TRBD1. V gave up 4 bases and J gave up 4 bases; unmatched junction bases: 7. The CDR3 runs to 15 residues. Per germline, CDR1 MDHEN and CDR2 SYDVKM. The CDR3 nucleotides read TGTGCCAGCAGTTCTGGACAGGGGAGGGTCACTGAAGCTTTCTTT. Encoded protein: CASSSGQGRVTEAFF.

The chain joins TRBV2 to TRBJ2-7, with no clear D. CDR1 SNHLY and CDR2 FYNNEI come from the germline V gene. V was cut by 8 bases and J by 0 bases, with 8 bases left in between. The CDR3 covers 12 residues. For the CDR3, the DNA is TGTGCCAGCTCGGTAGTCTCCTACGAGCAGTACTTC. This encodes CASSVVSYEQYF.